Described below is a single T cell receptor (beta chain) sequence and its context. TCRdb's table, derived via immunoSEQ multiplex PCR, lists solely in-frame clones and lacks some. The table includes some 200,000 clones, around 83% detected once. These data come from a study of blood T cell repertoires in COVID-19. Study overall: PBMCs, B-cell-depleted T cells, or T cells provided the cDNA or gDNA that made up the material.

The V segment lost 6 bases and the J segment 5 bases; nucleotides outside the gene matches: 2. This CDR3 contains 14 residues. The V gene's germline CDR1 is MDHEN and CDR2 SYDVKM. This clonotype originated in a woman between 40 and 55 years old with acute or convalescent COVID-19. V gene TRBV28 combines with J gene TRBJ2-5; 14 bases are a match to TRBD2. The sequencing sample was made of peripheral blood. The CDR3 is CASRRLAGGETQYF. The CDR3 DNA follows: TGTGCCAGCAGGAGACTAGCGGGGGGGGAGACCCAGTACTTC.